This TCR beta chain originates from a study of T cells expressing NK-cell markers. Study-level background: Sorted CD3+CD56-NKG2C+, CD3+CD56+NKG2C+ and CD3+CD56+NKG2C- T cells supplied the TCR beta repertoires. Among the eight sequenced donors, seven tested HCMV-seropositive and one tested seronegative. Points from the study as a whole: About six donors carried dominant NKG2C+ clonotypes that made up about 1.0-7.0% of their CD8+ T cells.

UMIs accompanied the 5'RACE template switching by which TCR beta cDNA was made. One entry per CDR3 protein, without DNA, is what TCRdb gives after re-calling the 5' RACE reads. The table lists about 260,000 distinct CDR3 sequences. Notes on this clonotype: Its antigen is still unknown.

In germline, CDR1 is SGHTA, CDR2 FQGNSA. This CDR3 has 15 amino acids. V is TRBV7-2 and J is TRBJ1-1. This clonotype originated in a man aged 18 to 30 in good health. The source material was blood T cells: a sorted CD56 or NKG2C T cell subset, CD4+ or CD8+ T cells, or bulk PBMC T cells (not recorded which). CDR3 sequence reads: CASSLGTYGSTEAFF.